This T cell receptor beta chain was sequenced for a study of T cell changes during pregnancy in multiple sclerosis. The V gene's germline CDR1 is SQVTM and CDR2 ANQGSEA. The CDR3 sequence is 16 residues long. With V trimmed by 2 bases and J by 3 bases, 8 bases remained unmatched. Clones were sequenced by immunoSEQ multiplex PCR, and TCRdb holds only the in-frame ones, with some missing. Of about 97,000 clones in the sample, about 91% were seen once. The input for sequencing was peripheral blood, taken in the second trimester of pregnancy. The sequence derives from a female donor with multiple sclerosis, enrolled in a pregnancy study. The genes are TRBV29-1 and TRBJ2-1, with 9 positions matching TRBD2. CDR3 bases: TGCAGCGTTGAACCTGTGGGACTAGCCGGCTACAATGAGCAGTTCTTC. Translated, it gives CSVEPVGLAGYNEQFF.